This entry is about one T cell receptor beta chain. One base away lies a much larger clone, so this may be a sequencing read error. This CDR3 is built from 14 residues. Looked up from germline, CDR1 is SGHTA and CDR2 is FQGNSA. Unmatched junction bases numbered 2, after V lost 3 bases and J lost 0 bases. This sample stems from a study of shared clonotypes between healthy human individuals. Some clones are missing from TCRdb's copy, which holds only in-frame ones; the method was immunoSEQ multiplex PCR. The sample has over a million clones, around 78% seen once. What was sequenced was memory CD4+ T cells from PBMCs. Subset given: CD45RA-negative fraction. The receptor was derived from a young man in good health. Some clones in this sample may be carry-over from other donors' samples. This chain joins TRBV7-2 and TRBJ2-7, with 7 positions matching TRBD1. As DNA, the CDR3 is TGTGCCAGCAGCTTGGACAGGAGCTCCTACGAGCAGTACTTC. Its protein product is CASSLDRSSYEQYF.